A selection of T cell receptor beta chains follows, all from one sample in a study of T cells in lung cancer brain metastases. The repertoire was sequenced with immunoSEQ multiplex PCR; TCRdb's copy has only in-frame clones and lacks some. The table includes about 3,300 clones, approximately 87% detected once. The sample consisted of tumor tissue from the primary lung tumor. Receptors originate from a woman aged 45-59 years with non-small cell lung cancer. Both conserved end residues are part of each CDR3. A D gene is named only where the DNA matches it firmly. The listing skips clone size in some rows; elsewhere it reads once, few, many or a size class.

>TRBV27|TRBJ2-1|.|.
CASSTLVALYNEQFF
TGTGCCAGCAGTACACTAGTCGCGTTATACAATGAGCAGTTCTTC
>TRBV6-1|TRBJ2-7|.|TRBD1
CASSELGTGRPYEQYF
TGTGCCAGCAGTGAACTAGGGACAGGCCGCCCCTACGAGCAGTACTTC
>TRBV7-9|TRBJ1-6|.|.
CASSLGDSPLHF
TGTGCCAGCAGCTTAGGGGATTCACCCCTCCACTTT
>TRBV7-9|TRBJ2-3|.|.
CASSAHTDTQYF
TGTGCCAGCAGCGCGCACACAGATACGCAGTATTTT
>TRBV6-1|TRBJ1-1|.|.
CASSVGVLNTEAFF
TGTGCCAGCAGTGTAGGGGTTCTGAACACTGAAGCTTTCTTT
>TRBV7-8|TRBJ2-1|.|.
CASSLSQYNEQFF
TGTGCCAGCAGCTTATCGCAGTACAATGAGCAGTTCTTC
>TRBV4-2|TRBJ2-7|.|.
CASSQEIGPYEQYF
TGTGCCAGCAGCCAAGAAATCGGTCCCTACGAGCAGTACTTC
>TRBV7-2|TRBJ2-5|.|TRBD2
CASSLGGGPAQETQYF
TGTGCCAGCAGTTTAGGCGGGGGGCCAGCCCAAGAGACCCAGTACTTC
>TRBV9|TRBJ1-1|.|.
CASSVAPQGMNTEAFF
TGTGCCAGCAGCGTAGCTCCCCAGGGGATGAACACTGAAGCTTTCTTT
>TRBV9|TRBJ2-7|.|TRBD2
CASTPGTSPSYEQYF
TGTGCCAGCACACCGGGGACTAGCCCATCCTACGAGCAGTACTTC
>TRBV14|TRBJ2-3|.|TRBD2
CASSPRLGLAPASTDTQYF
TGTGCCAGCAGTCCCCGACTGGGACTAGCGCCTGCTAGCACAGATACGCAGTATTTT
>TRBV16|TRBJ1-3|.|.
CASSQNQGLTGNTIYF
TGTGCCAGCAGCCAAAACCAGGGGCTTACTGGAAACACCATATATTTT
>TRBV19|TRBJ1-4|.|TRBD1
CASSIRDRGREKLFF
TGTGCCAGTAGTATACGGGACAGGGGAAGGGAAAAACTGTTTTTT
>TRBV7-2|TRBJ2-3|few|TRBD2
CASNTFGGETDTQYF
TGTGCCAGCAACACATTCGGGGGGGAGACAGATACGCAGTATTTT
>TRBV19|TRBJ1-6|.|.
CASSIGTANSPLHF
TGTGCCAGTAGTATAGGGACAGCCAATTCACCCCTCCACTTT
>TRBV7-2|TRBJ2-5|.|.
CASRRLWGLGDQETQYF
TGTGCCAGCAGACGCCTATGGGGATTAGGGGATCAAGAGACCCAGTACTTC
>TRBV5-1|TRBJ1-1|few|.
CASSLAGVIISEAFF
TGCGCCAGCAGCTTGGCGGGGGTAATTATTTCTGAAGCTTTCTTT
>TRBV15|TRBJ2-3|once|.
CATSRDQPGGTDTQYF
TGTGCCACCAGCAGAGATCAACCGGGCGGCACAGATACGCAGTATTTT
>TRBV5-1|TRBJ2-1|.|.
CASSAGHEWDEQFF
TGCGCCAGCAGCGCTGGACACGAATGGGATGAGCAGTTCTTC
>TRBV19|TRBJ1-1|.|.
CASSIRRSTEAFF
TGTGCCAGTAGTATTCGCCGGAGCACTGAAGCTTTCTTT
>TRBV6-1|TRBJ1-3|.|.
CTSSDRRQANSGNTIYF
TGTACCAGCAGTGACCGCCGACAGGCGAACTCTGGAAACACCATATATTTT
>TRBV4-1|TRBJ1-2|.|.
CASSQDRIGGYTF
TGCGCCAGCAGCCAAGACAGGATAGGAGGCTACACCTTC
>TRBV7-9|TRBJ2-3|.|TRBD2
CASSFGGSPDTQYF
TGTGCCAGCAGCTTCGGGGGGTCCCCAGATACGCAGTATTTT
>TRBV7-3|TRBJ2-7|.|.
CASSLRPGRSYEQYF
TGTGCCAGCAGCTTAAGGCCGGGCCGCTCCTACGAGCAGTACTTC
>TRBV28|TRBJ2-2|.|.
CASSFGGVDTGELFF
TGTGCCAGCAGTTTTGGCGGGGTTGACACCGGGGAGCTGTTTTTT
>TRBV7-2|TRBJ1-1|.|.
CASRNRAGSTEAFF
TGTGCCAGCAGGAACAGGGCGGGGAGCACTGAAGCTTTCTTT
>TRBV5-8|TRBJ2-7|.|.
CASSYQGAGTYEQYF
TGTGCCAGCTCCTACCAAGGGGCCGGCACCTACGAGCAGTACTTC
>TRBV6-6|TRBJ2-5|.|TRBD2
CASSRGGTPDQYF
TGTGCCAGCAGCCGCGGGGGGACCCCCGACCAGTACTTC
>TRBV5-1|TRBJ2-3|.|.
CASSLFLQGTDTQYF
TGCGCCAGCAGCTTGTTCCTCCAGGGCACAGATACGCAGTATTTT
>TRBV19|TRBJ1-6|.|TRBD1
CASSRGQDSPLHF
TGTGCCAGTAGTCGCGGACAGGATTCACCCCTCCACTTT
>TRBV7-3|TRBJ2-2|.|.
CASSSSRQGGTGELFF
TGTGCCAGCAGCTCTAGTCGGCAGGGAGGCACCGGGGAGCTGTTTTTT
>TRBV18|TRBJ2-6|.|TRBD2
CASSPIGGDTFSGANVLTF
TGTGCCAGCTCACCAATCGGGGGGGACACCTTCTCTGGGGCCAACGTCCTGACTTTC
>TRBV5-6|TRBJ1-3|once|.
CASSPEGRTADRYF
TGTGCCAGCAGCCCGGAGGGCAGGACCGCAGATAGGTATTTT
>TRBV19|TRBJ1-2|.|.
CASSFTGFGSYGYTF
TGTGCCAGTAGTTTTACAGGGTTTGGCAGCTATGGCTACACCTTC
>TRBV6-1|TRBJ2-7|.|TRBD1
CASSEQGASYEQYF
TGTGCCAGCAGTGAGCAGGGGGCTTCCTACGAGCAGTACTTC
>TRBV5-1|TRBJ2-5|.|TRBD1
CASSSTTGEETQYF
TGCGCCAGCAGCTCAACGACAGGGGAAGAGACCCAGTACTTC
>TRBV7-9|TRBJ1-2|.|.
CASKERILGKGTYGYTF
TGTGCCAGCAAAGAGCGAATATTGGGGAAGGGGACCTATGGCTACACCTTC
>TRBV4-3|TRBJ2-7|once|TRBD2
CASSQDLASGNHEQYF
TGCGCCAGCAGCCAAGATTTGGCTAGCGGGAACCACGAGCAGTACTTC
>TRBV27|TRBJ1-2|.|.
CASSPHPPTDGYTF
TGTGCCAGCAGTCCCCACCCCCCCACCGATGGCTACACCTTC
>TRBV7-2|TRBJ2-5|.|.
CATSRVSETQYF
TGTGCCACCAGTAGGGTTTCCGAGACCCAGTACTTC
>TRBV19|TRBJ1-1|.|TRBD1
CASKSSDRENTEAFF
TGTGCCAGTAAATCGTCGGACAGGGAGAACACTGAAGCTTTCTTT
>TRBV14|TRBJ1-1|few|.
CASSRGLNTEAFF
TGTGCCAGCAGCCGTGGACTGAACACTGAAGCTTTCTTT
>TRBV25-1|TRBJ2-4|.|TRBD1
CASSLGTENIQYF
TGTGCCAGCAGTCTAGGGACAGAAAACATTCAGTACTTC
>TRBV28|TRBJ2-2|.|.
CASLNGRSTTGELFF
TGTGCCAGCTTAAACGGACGGTCAACCACCGGGGAGCTGTTTTTT
>TRBV7-2|TRBJ1-2|.|.
CASSLEAGGHRGYTF
TGTGCCAGCAGCTTAGAGGCTGGGGGGCACCGTGGCTACACCTTC
>TRBV5-4|TRBJ1-2|once|.
CASSPFGPESGNGYTF
TGTGCCAGCAGCCCCTTTGGACCGGAATCGGGAAATGGCTACACCTTC
>TRBV27|TRBJ2-7|.|TRBD1
CASSSTGVEQYF
TGTGCCAGCAGTTCCACAGGGGTCGAGCAGTACTTC
>TRBV29-1|TRBJ1-2|few|.
CSVESTNGDGYTF
TGCAGCGTTGAATCGACCAACGGGGATGGCTACACCTTC